Below, 15 T cell receptor beta chains from the same sample are listed, as sequenced in a study of T cells after yellow fever vaccination. TCRdb re-called the 5' RACE reads with MiXCR, one entry per CDR3 protein. The sample lists approximately 240,000 distinct CDR3 sequences; more than 3.5% were seen once. Sequencing used PBMCs, obtained 15 days after the yellow fever booster vaccination. The origin of the receptors is a man between 18 and 35 years old who received the YFV17D yellow fever vaccine.

This clonotype was detected many times. The CDR3 nucleotides read TGCGCCAGCAGCCTCGGAACAGGGGGCACCGGGGAGCTGTTTTTT. Protein: CASSLGTGGTGELFF. The chain uses TRBV5-1 and TRBJ2-2; 8 bases are a match to TRBD1. From germline, CDR1 is SGHRS and CDR2 YFSETQ. There are 15 residues in the CDR3. Trimming cost V 4 bases and J 4 bases; bases outside gene matches: 6.

Many counts were recorded for this clonotype. The chain joins TRBV6-1 to TRBJ2-7, with no clear D. In germline, CDR1 is MNHNS, CDR2 SASEGT. The CDR3 has 13 amino acids. Trimming cost V 1 base and J 3 bases, with 7 bases left between them. CDR3 in amino acids: CASSEGDLYEQYF. CDR3 sequence (DNA): TGTGCCAGCAGTGAAGGAGACCTCTACGAGCAGTACTTC.

V is TRBV6-5 and J is TRBJ1-5; D remains unclear. Trimming shortened V by 5 bases and J by 2 bases, and 10 bases separated the two germline ends. The CDR3 has 14 amino acids. Germline CDR1 is MNHEY and CDR2 is SVGAGI. The CDR3 nucleotides read TGTGCCAGCAGTGACCGGGGAGGCAATCAGCCCCAGCATTTT. This codes for CASSDRGGNQPQHF.

This clonotype appeared many times. This chain uses TRBV29-1 with TRBJ2-3, with TRBD1 identical over 10 bases. Germline assignment: CDR1 SQVTM and CDR2 ANQGSEA. V dropped 3 bases and J dropped 5; count of bases not matched to a gene: 8. The CDR3 has 15 amino acids. CDR3 bases: TGCAGCGTTGATGTGCGGGACAGGGGAAAAGATACGCAGTATTTT. It encodes CSVDVRDRGKDTQYF.

This clonotype was detected many times. The chain joins TRBV9 to TRBJ2-3, with 8 positions matching TRBD2. V lost 0 bases, J lost 4 bases, and 1 base stayed unmatched. CDR3 length: 14 amino acids. Per germline, CDR1 SGDLS and CDR2 YYNGEE. As DNA, the CDR3 is TGTGCCAGCAGCGTAGACGGGAGGGCAGATACGCAGTATTTT. Its protein product is CASSVDGRADTQYF.

This clonotype was found many times. This chain connects TRBV7-9 to TRBJ1-4; no clear D gene. There are 16 residues in the CDR3. Germline V gene data show CDR1 as SEHNR and CDR2 as FQNEAQ (reference sequence). Trimming pared 3 bases from V and 5 bases from J, leaving 16 bases between. This CDR3 is CASSLLVLSGNEKLFF. As DNA, the CDR3 is TGTGCCAGCAGCTTGCTAGTGTTGTCGGGAAATGAAAAACTGTTTTTT.

This clonotype was observed at least ten times. For the CDR3, the DNA is TGTGCCATCGGCGTCTCTGGGGCCAACGTCCTGACTTTC. This translates into CAIGVSGANVLTF. The J gene is TRBJ2-6, the V gene TRBV10-3; D remains unclear. Germline CDR1 ENHRY, CDR2 SYGVKD. The CDR3 is 13 amino acids. V lost 8 bases and J lost 0, with 5 bases in between.

This clonotype showed up many times. The V gene is TRBV20-1, the J gene TRBJ1-5; 7 bases agree with TRBD1. The CDR3 covers 14 residues. Unmatched junction bases numbered 7, after V lost 7 bases and J lost 1 base. Germline assignment: CDR1 DFQATT and CDR2 SNEGSKA (reference sequence). In DNA, the CDR3 is TGCAGTGTCACAGGGGCGGGGAGCAATCAGCCCCAGCATTTT. This codes for CSVTGAGSNQPQHF.

This clonotype was found a few times. The chain has TRBV20-1 and TRBJ1-5; maybe TRBD1 (5 bases). The ends were cut back, 3 bases at V and 7 bases at J, with 25 bases in the middle. The CDR3 sequence is 17 residues long. Germline V lookup: CDR1 DFQATT, CDR2 SNEGSKA (reference sequence). CDR3 amino acids: CSARGDWGLLLEQPQHF. CDR3 DNA: TGCAGTGCTAGGGGGGACTGGGGGTTGCTTTTAGAACAGCCCCAGCATTTT.

The sample holds many counts of this clonotype. The V call is TRBV12-3 or TRBV12-4, the J call TRBJ2-5; TRBD1 matches 8 bases. Trimming at V came to 5 bases and at J to 5 bases, leaving 10 bases not matched to a gene. The CDR3 loop spans 15 amino acids. DNA of the CDR3: TGTGCCAGCAGTCCCCCGACAGGGGAATTGGAGACCCAGTACTTC. This sequence encodes CASSPPTGELETQYF.

This clonotype was seen a handful of times. This chain joins TRBV6-2 or TRBV6-3 and TRBJ1-5; D not resolved. The CDR3 runs 18 residues. V was shortened by 2 bases and J by 2 bases, with 19 bases between the two germline ends. CDR1 and CDR2 from the germline V gene are MNHEY and SVGEGT. CDR3 sequence: CASSYNRGGRIRNQPQHF. CDR3 nucleotide sequence: TGTGCCAGCAGTTACAACCGCGGCGGACGCATCCGCAATCAGCCCCAGCATTTT.

At least ten counts were recorded for this clonotype. The V call is TRBV6-6, the J call TRBJ2-5; D not resolved. Deletions cut 6 bases from V and 4 bases from J, with 6 bases between. CDR3 length: 11 amino acids. In germline, CDR1 is MNHNY, CDR2 SVGAGI (reference sequence). The CDR3 sequence: CASRKGETQYF. In DNA, the CDR3 is TGTGCCAGCAGGAAGGGAGAGACCCAGTACTTC.

Many counts were recorded for this clonotype. The rearrangement uses TRBV12-3 or TRBV12-4 and TRBJ2-3, with a weak D call TRBD2 (6 bases). The CDR3 totals 14 residues. V lost 7 bases and J lost 3, with 14 bases in between. Written as DNA, the CDR3 is TGTGCCAGCATCAGAGGCGGGGAAACAGATACGCAGTATTTT. Translation: CASIRGGETDTQYF.

This clonotype was seen many times. The chain carries TRBV6-5 and TRBJ1-1; D is uncertain. The germline CDR1 and CDR2 sequences are MNHEY and SVGAGI. V was trimmed by 6 bases and J by 4 bases, leaving 9 bases between them. The CDR3 consists of 12 residues. Here the CDR3 DNA reads TGTGCCAGCAGGAACGACCTCACTGAAGCTTTCTTT. Translated, it gives CASRNDLTEAFF.

Ten or more counts support this clonotype. This chain joins TRBV7-2 and TRBJ2-6; a possible D gene is TRBD1 (6 bases). The CDR3 covers 16 residues. The V gene lost 5 bases and the J gene lost 4 bases, with 15 bases spanning the gap. The germline V gene encodes CDR1 SGHTA and CDR2 FQGNSA. The CDR3 spells CASSRRTVAGANVLTF. The DNA for the CDR3 is TGTGCCAGCAGCCGACGGACAGTCGCAGGGGCCAACGTCCTGACTTTC.